Listed here is a single TCR beta chain. The antigen is not known. These data belong to a study of blood T cells in healthy people across ages. Broader study findings: There were more naive CD4+ cells and higher diversity in long-lived donors than in aged donors. Expanded clonotype shifts may have been confounded, as the donors had an unknown CMV status.

A J-beta primer mix and a sample-barcoded 5' primer were used in a second PCR of about 7 to 12 cycles. MiXCR, run by TCRdb on the 5' RACE reads, gives a single entry per CDR3 protein. The table includes approximately 800,000 distinct CDR3 sequences, 62% detected once. Total RNA was extracted at no less than 5 micrograms per sample. This CDR3 is built from 17 residues. Germline CDR1 reads SEHNR; CDR2 reads FQNEAQ (reference sequence). The V and J genes are TRBV7-9 and TRBJ2-4; 10 positions agree with TRBD2. The last part of the DNA fits TRBJ2-5 better; the J call may be wrong. This clonotype originated in a man in his thirties or forties in good health. The sequenced material came from blood. The DNA for the CDR3 is TGTGCCAGCACCCGTCTAGCGGGGGCCAATTTTTGGGAGACCCAGTACTTC. This sequence encodes CASTRLAGANFWETQYF.